This T cell receptor (beta chain) was sequenced for a study of blood T cell repertoires in COVID-19. Study-wide context: Acute-phase and convalescent COVID-19 samples originated in the United States, Italy and Spain. PBMCs, B-cell-depleted T cells, or T cells provided the cDNA or gDNA that made up the material.

Source study methods: Estimates of nucleated cell counts were drawn from the amplification of reference gene primers. The data were produced by immunoSEQ multiplex PCR, yet TCRdb's version contains in-frame clones alone and is incomplete. V and J calls and clone size come straight from that table; D and trimming were deduced from the DNA. The sample has 200,000 to 250,000 clones; approximately 84% are singletons. This clone has more than one count but fewer than ten. CDR3 length: 15 residues. Trimming cost V 3 bases and J 2 bases; bases outside gene matches: 6. Germline V CDR1 and CDR2: SGDLS, YYNGEE.

V usage is TRBV9 and J usage is TRBJ2-7, with 9 bases matching TRBD1. The source is a man aged 45-60 years with acute or convalescent COVID-19. Sequenced material: peripheral blood. For the CDR3, the DNA is TGTGCCAGCAGCGGGACAGGGGAAAAGGCCTACGAGCAGTACTTC. This gives the protein CASSGTGEKAYEQYF. Complete variable domain (other parts from reference TRBV9 and TRBJ2-7): DSGVTQTPKHLITATGQRVTLRCSPRSGDLSVYWYQQSLDQGLQFLIQYYNGEERAKGNILERFSAQQFPDLHSELNLSSLELGDSALYFCASSGTGEKAYEQYFGPGTRLTVT.